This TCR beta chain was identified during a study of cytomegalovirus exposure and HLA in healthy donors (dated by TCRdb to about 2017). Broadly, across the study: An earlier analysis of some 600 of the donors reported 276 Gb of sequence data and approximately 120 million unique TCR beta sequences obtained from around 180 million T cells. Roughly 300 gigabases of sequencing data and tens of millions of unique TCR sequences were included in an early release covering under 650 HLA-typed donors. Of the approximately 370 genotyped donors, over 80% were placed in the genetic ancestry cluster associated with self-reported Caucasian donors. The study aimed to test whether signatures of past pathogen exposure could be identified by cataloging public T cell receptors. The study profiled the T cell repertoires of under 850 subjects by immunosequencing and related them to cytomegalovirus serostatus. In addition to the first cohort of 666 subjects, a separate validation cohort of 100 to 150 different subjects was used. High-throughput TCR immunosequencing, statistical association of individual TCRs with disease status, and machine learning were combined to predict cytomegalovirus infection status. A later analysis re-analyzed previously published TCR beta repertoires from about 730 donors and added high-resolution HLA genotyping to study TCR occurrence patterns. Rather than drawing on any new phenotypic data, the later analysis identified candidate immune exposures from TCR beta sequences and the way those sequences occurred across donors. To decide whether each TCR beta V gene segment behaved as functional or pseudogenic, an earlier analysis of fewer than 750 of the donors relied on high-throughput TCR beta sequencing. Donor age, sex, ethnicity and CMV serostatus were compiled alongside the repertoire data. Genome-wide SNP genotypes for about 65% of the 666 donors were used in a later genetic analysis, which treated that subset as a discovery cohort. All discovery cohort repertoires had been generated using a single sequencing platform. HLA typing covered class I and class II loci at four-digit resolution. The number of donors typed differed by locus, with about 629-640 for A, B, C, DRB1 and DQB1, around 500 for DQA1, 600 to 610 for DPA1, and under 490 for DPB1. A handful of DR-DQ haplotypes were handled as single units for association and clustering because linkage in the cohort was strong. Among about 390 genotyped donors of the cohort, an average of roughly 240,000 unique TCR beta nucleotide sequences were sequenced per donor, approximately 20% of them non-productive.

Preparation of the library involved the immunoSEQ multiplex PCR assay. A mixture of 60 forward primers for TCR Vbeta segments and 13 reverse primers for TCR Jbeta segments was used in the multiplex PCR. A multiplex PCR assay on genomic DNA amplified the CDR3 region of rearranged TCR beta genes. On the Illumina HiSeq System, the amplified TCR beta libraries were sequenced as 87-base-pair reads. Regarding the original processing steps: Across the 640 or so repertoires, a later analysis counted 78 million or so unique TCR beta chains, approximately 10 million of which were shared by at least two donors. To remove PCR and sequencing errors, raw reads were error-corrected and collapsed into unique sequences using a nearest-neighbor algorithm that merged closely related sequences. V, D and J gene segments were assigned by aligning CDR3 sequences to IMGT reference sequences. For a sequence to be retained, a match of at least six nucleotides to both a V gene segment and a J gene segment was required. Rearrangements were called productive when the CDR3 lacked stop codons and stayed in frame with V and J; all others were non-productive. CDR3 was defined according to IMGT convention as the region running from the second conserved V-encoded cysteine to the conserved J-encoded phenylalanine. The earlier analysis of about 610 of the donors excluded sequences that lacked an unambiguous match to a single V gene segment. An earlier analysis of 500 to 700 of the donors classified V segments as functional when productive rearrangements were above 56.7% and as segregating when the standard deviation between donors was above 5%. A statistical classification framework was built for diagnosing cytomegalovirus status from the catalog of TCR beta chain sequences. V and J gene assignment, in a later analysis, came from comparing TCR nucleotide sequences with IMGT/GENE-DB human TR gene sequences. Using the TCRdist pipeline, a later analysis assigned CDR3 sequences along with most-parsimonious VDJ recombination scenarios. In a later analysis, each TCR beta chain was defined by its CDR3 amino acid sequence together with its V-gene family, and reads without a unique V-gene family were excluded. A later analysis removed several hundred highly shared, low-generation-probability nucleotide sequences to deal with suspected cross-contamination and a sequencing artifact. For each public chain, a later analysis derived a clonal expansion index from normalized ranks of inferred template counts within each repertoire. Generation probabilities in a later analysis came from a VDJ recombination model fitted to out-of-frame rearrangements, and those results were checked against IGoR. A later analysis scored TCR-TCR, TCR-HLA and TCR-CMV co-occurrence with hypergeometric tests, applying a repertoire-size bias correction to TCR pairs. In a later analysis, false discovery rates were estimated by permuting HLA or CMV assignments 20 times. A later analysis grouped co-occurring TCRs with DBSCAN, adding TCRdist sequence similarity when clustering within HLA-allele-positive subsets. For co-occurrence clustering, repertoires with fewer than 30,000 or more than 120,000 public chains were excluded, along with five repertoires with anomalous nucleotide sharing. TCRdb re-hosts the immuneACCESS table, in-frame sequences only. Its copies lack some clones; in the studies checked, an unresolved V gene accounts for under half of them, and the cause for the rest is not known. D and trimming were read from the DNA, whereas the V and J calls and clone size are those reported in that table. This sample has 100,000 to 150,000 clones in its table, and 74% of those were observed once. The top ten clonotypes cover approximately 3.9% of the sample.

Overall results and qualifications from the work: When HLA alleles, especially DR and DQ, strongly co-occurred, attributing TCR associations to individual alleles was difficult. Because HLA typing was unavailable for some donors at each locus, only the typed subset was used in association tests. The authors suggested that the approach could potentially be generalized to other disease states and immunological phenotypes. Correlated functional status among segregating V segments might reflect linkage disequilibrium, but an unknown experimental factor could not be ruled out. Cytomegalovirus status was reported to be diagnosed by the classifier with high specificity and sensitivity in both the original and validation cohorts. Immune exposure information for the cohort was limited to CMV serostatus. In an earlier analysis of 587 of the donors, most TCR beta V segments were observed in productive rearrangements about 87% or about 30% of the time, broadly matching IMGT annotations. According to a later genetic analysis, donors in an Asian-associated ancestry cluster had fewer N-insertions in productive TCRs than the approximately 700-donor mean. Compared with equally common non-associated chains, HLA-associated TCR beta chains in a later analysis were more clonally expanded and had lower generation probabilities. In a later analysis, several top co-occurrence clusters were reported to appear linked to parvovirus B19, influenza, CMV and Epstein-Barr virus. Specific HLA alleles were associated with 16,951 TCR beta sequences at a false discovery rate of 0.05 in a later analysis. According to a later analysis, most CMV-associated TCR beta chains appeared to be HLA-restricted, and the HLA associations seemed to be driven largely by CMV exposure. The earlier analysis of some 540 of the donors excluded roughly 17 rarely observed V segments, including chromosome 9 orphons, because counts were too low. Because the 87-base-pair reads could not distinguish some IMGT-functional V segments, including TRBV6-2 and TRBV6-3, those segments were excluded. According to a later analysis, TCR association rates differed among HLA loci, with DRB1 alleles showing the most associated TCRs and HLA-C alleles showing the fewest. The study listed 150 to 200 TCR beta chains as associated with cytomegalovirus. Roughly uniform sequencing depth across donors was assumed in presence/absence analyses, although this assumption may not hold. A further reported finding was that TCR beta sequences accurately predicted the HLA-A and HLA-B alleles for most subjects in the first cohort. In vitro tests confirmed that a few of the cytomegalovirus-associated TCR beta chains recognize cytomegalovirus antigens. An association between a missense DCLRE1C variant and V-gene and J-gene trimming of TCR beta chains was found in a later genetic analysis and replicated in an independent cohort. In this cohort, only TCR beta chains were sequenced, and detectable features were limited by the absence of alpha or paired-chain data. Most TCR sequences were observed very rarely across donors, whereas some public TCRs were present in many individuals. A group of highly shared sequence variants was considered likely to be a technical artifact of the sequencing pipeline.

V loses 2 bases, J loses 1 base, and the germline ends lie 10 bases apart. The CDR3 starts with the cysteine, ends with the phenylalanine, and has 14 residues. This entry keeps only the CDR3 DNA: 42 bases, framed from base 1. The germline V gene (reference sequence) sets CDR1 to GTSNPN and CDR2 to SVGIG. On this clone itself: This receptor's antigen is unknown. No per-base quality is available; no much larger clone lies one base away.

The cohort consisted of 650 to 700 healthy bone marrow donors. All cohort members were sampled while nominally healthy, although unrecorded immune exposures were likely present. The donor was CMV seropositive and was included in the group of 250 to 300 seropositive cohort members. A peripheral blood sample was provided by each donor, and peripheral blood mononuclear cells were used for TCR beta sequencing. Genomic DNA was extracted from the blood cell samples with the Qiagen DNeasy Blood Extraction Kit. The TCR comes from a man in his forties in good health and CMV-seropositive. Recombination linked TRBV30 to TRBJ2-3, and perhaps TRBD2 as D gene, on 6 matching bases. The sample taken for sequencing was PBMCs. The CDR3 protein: CAWSLGGGTDTQYF. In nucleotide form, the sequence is TGTGCCTGGAGTCTGGGCGGGGGCACAGATACGCAGTATTTT.